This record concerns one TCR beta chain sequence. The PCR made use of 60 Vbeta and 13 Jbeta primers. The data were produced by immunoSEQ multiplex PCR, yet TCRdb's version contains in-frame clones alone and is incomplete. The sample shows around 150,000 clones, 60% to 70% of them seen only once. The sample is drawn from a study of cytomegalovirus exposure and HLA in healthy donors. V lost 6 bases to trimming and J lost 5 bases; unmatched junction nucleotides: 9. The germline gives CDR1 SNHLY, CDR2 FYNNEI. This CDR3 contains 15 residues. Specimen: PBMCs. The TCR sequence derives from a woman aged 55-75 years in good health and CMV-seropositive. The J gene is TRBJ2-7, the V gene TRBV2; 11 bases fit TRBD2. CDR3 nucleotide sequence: TGTGCCAGCAGGATGTCTAGCGGGAGGTTCCACGAGCAGTACTTC. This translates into CASRMSSGRFHEQYF. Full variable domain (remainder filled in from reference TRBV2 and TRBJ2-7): EPEVTQTPSHQVTQMGQEVILRCVPISNHLYFYWYRQILGQKVEFLVSFYNNEISEKSEIFDDQFSVERPDGSNFTLKIRSTKLEDSAMYFCASRMSSGRFHEQYFGPGTRLTVT.